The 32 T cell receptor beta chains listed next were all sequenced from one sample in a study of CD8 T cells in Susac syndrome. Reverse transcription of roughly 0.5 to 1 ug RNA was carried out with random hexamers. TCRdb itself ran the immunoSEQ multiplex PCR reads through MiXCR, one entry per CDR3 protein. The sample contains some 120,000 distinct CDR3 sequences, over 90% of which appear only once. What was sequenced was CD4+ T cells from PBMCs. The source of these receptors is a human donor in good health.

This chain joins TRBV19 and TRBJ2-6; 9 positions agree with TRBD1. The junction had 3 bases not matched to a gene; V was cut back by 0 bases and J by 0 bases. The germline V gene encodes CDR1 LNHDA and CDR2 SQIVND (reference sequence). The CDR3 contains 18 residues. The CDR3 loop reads CASSIEGQGFSGANVLTF. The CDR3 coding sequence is TGTGCCAGTAGTATAGAGGGACAGGGTTTCTCTGGGGCCAACGTCCTGACTTTC.

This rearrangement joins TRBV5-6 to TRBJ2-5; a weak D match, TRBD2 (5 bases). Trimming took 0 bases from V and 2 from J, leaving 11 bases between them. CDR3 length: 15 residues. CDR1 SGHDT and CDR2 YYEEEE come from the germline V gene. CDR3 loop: CASSLGVLAQETQYF. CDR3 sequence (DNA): TGTGCCAGCAGCTTGGGGGTGCTAGCTCAAGAGACCCAGTACTTC.

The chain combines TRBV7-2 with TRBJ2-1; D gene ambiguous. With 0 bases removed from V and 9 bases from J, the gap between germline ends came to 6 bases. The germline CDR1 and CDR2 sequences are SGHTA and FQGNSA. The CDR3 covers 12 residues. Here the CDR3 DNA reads TGTGCCAGCAGCTTAGCGTGGACTGAGCAGTTCTTC. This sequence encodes CASSLAWTEQFF.

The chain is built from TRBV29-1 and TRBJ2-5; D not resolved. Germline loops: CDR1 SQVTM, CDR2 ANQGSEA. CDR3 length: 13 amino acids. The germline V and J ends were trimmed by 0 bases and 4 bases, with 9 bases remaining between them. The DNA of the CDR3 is TGCAGCGTTGAAGATAATAACGGAGAGACCCAGTACTTC. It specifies CSVEDNNGETQYF. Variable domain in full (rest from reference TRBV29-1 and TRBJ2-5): SAVISQKPSRDICQRGTSLTIQCQVDSQVTMMFWYRQQPGQSLTLIATANQGSEATYESGFVIDKFPISRPNLTFSTLTVSNMSPEDSSIYLCSVEDNNGETQYFGPGTRLLVL.

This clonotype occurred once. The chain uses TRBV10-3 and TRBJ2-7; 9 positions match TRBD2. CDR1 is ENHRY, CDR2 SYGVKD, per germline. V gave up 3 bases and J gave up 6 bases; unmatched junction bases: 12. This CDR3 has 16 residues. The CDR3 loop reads CAISDNSSGNRFEQYF. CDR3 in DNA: TGTGCCATCAGTGATAATTCTAGCGGGAATCGTTTCGAGCAGTACTTC.

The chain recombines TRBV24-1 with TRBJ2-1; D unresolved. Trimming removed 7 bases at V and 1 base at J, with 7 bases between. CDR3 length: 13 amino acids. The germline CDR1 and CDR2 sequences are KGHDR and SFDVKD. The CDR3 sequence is CATSPGSYNEQFF. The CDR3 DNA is TGTGCCACCAGCCCGGGTTCCTACAATGAGCAGTTCTTC.

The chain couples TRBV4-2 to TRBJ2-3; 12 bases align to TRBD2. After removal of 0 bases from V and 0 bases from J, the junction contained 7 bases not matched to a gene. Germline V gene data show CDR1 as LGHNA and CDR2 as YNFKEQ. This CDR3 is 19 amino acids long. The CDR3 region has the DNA TGTGCCAGCAGCCAAGAGAGGCTAGCGGGAGGGCCAAGCACAGATACGCAGTATTTT. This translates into CASSQERLAGGPSTDTQYF.

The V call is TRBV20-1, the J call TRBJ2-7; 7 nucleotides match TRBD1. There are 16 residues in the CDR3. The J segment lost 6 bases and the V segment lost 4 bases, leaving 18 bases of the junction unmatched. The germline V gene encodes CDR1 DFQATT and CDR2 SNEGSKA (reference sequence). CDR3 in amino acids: CSAIPMYRGNVGEQYF. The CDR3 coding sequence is TGCAGTGCTATTCCTATGTACAGGGGAAACGTTGGCGAGCAGTACTTC.

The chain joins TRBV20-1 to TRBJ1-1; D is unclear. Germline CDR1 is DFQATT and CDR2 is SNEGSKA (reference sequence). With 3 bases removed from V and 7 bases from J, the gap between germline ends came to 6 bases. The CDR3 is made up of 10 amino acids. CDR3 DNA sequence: TGCAGTGCTAGGTCTGATGAAGCTTTCTTT. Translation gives CSARSDEAFF.

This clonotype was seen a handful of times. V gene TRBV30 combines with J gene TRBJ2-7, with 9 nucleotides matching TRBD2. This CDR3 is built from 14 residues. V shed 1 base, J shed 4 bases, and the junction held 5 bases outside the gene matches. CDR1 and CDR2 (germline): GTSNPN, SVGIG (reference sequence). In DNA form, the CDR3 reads TGTGCCTGGAGTGCCGGACTAGCGCGGTACGAGCAGTACTTC. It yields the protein CAWSAGLARYEQYF.

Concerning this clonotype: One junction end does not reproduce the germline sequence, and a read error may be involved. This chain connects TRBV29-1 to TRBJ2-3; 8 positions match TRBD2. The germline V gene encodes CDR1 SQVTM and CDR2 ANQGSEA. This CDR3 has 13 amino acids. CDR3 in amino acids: CSVEDLSGGGFHF. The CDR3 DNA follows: TGCAGCGTTGAAGATCTATCCGGCGGGGGGTTTCATTTT.

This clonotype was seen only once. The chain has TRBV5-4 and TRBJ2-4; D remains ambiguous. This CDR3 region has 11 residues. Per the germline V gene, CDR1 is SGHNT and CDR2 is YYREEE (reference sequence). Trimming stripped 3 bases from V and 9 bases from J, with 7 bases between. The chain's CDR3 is CASSSDRIQYF. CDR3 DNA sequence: TGTGCCAGCAGCTCCGACCGCATTCAGTACTTC.

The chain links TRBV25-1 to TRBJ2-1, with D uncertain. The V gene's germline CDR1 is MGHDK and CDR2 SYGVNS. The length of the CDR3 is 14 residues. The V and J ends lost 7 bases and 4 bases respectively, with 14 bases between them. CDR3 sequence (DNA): TGTGCCAGCATATCGTCTCGGCTTTACAATGAGCAGTTCTTC. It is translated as CASISSRLYNEQFF.

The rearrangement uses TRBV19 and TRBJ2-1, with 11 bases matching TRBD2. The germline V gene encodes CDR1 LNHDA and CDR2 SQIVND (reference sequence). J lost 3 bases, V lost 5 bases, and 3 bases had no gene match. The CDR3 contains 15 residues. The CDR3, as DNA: TGTGCCAGTAGTCCGCTAGCGGGGGGCTACAATGAGCAGTTCTTC. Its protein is CASSPLAGGYNEQFF.

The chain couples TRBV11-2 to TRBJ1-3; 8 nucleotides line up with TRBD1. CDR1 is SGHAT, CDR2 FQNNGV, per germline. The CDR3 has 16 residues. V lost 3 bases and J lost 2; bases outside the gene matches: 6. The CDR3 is CASSFNRQGPGNTIYF. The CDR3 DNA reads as TGTGCCAGCAGCTTCAACAGACAGGGGCCTGGAAACACCATATATTTT.

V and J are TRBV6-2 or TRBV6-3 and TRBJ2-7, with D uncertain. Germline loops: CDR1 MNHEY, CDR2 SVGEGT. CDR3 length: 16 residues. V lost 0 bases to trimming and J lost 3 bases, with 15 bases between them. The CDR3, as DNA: TGTGCCAGCAGTTACTCGTCACAAAGCGTTGACTACGAGCAGTACTTC. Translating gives CASSYSSQSVDYEQYF.

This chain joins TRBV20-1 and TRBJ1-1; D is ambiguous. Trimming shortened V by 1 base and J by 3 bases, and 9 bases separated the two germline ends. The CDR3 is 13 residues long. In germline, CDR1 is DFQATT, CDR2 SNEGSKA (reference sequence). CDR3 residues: CSARVTSYTEAFF. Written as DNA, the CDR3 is TGCAGTGCTAGAGTAACCTCCTACACTGAAGCTTTCTTT.

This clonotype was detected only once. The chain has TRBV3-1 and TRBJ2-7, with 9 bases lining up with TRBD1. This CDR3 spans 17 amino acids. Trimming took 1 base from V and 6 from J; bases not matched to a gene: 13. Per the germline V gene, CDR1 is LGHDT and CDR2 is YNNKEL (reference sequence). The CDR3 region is CASSQGRTGARLGEQYF. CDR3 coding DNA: TGTGCCAGCAGCCAAGGGCGGACAGGGGCCCGGCTTGGCGAGCAGTACTTC.

This CDR3 reads CASSEYDHRDRVLDGYTF. The CDR3 DNA sequence: TGTGCCAGCAGTGAATATGACCACCGGGACAGGGTACTGGATGGCTACACCTTC. This chain joins TRBV6-1 and TRBJ1-2; TRBD1 agrees at 9 bases. J lost 6 bases, V lost 2 bases, and 16 bases had no gene match. Germline V gene data show CDR1 as MNHNS and CDR2 as SASEGT. This CDR3 has 18 residues.

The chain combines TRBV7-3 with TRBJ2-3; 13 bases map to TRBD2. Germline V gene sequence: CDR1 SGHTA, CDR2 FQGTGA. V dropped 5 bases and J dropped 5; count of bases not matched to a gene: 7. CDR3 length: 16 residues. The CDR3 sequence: CASSPTGLAGEDTQYF. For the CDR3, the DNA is TGTGCCAGCAGCCCCACTGGACTAGCGGGAGAAGATACGCAGTATTTT. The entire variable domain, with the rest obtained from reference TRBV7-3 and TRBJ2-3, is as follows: GAGVSQTPSNKVTEKGKYVELRCDPISGHTALYWYRQSLGQGPEFLIYFQGTGAADDSGLPNDRFFAVRPEGSVSTLKIQRTERGDSAVYLCASSPTGLAGEDTQYFGPGTRLTVL.

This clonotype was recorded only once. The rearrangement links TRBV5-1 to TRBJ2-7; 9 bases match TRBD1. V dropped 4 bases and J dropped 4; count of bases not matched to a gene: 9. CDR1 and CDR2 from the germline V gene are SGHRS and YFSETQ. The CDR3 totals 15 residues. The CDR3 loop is CASSVDGTGLYEQYF. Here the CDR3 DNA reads TGCGCCAGCAGCGTGGACGGGACAGGGCTGTACGAGCAGTACTTC.

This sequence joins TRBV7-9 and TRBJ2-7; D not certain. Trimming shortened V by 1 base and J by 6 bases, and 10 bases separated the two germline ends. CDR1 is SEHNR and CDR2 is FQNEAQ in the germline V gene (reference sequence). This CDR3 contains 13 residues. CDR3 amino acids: CASSLVADAEQYF. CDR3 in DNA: TGTGCCAGCAGCTTAGTGGCAGATGCCGAGCAGTACTTC.

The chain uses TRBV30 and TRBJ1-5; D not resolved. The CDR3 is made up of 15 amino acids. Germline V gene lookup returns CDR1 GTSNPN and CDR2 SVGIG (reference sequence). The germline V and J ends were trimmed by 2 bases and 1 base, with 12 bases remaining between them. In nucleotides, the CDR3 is TGTGCCTGGAGTAAGAACTCAGTCAGCAATCAGCCCCAGCATTTT. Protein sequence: CAWSKNSVSNQPQHF.

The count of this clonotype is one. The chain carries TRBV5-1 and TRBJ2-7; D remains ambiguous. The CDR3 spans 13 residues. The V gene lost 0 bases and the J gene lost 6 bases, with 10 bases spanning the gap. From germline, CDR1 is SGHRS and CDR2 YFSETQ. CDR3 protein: CASSLVISREQYF. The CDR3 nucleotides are TGCGCCAGCAGCTTGGTTATAAGTCGCGAGCAGTACTTC.

The CDR3 DNA reads TGTGCCAGCAGCCAGGACAGGGCTCATCAGCCCCAGCATTTT. This codes for CASSQDRAHQPQHF. This sequence joins TRBV3-1 and TRBJ1-5; 8 bases are shared with TRBD1. This CDR3 region has 14 residues. Unmatched junction bases numbered 3, after V lost 3 bases and J lost 5 bases. The germline V gene encodes CDR1 LGHDT and CDR2 YNNKEL (reference sequence).

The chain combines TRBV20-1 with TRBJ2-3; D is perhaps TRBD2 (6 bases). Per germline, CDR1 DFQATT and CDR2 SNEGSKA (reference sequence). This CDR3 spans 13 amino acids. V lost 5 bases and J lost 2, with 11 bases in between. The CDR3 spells CSAYRENTDTQYF. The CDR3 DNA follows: TGCAGTGCTTACCGGGAGAACACAGATACGCAGTATTTT.

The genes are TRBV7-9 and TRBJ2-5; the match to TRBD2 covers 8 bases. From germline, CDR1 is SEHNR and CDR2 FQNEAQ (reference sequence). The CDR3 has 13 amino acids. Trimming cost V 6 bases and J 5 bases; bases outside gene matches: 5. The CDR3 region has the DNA TGTGCCAGCAGAGCGGGGGCTAGGGAGACCCAGTACTTC. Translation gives CASRAGARETQYF.

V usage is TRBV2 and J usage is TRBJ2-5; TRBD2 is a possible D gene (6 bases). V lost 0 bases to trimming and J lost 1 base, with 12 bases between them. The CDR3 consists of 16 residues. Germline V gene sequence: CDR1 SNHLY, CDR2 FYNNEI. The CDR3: CASSEALGGTQETQYF. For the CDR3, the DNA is TGTGCCAGCAGTGAAGCGCTGGGGGGAACCCAAGAGACCCAGTACTTC.

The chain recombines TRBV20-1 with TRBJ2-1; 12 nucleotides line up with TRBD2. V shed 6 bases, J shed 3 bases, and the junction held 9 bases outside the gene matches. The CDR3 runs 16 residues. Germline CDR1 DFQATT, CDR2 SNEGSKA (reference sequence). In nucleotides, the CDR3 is TGCAGTGCCGACCGAGGACTAGCGGGGATCTACAATGAGCAGTTCTTC. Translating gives CSADRGLAGIYNEQFF.

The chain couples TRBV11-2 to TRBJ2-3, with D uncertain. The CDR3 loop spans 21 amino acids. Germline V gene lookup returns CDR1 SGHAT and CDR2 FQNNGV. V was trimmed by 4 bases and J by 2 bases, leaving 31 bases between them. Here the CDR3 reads CASSSIPLRPLLRSDTDTQYF. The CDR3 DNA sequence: TGTGCCAGCAGCTCGATCCCTCTGCGCCCGTTATTAAGATCCGACACAGATACGCAGTATTTT.

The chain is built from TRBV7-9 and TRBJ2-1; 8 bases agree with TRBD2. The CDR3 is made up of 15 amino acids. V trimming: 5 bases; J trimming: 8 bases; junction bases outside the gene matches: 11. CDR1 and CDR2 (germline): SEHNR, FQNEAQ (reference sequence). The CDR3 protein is CASSRLAGARHEQFF. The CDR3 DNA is TGTGCCAGCAGCCGTCTAGCGGGCGCACGACATGAGCAGTTCTTC. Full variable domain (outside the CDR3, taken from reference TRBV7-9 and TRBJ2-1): DTGVSQNPRHKITKRGQNVTFRCDPISEHNRLYWYRQTLGQGPEFLTYFQNEAQLEKSRLLSDRFSAERPKGSFSTLEIQRTEQGDSAMYLCASSRLAGARHEQFFGPGTRLTVL.

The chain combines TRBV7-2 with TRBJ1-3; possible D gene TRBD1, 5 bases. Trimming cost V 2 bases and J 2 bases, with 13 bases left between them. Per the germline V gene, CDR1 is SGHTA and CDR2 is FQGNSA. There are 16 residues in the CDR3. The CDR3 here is CASSLPPGSTGNTIYF. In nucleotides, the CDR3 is TGTGCCAGCAGCTTACCTCCAGGGAGTACTGGAAACACCATATATTTT.